The present T cell receptor (beta chain) was sequenced within a study of T cell repertoires in cytomegalovirus infection. Turning to the study itself: CMV epitopes, recently identified HLA-C-restricted and well-studied HLA-B-restricted, were used. A matching HLA type, together with CMV infection, was signaled by public TCR beta signatures.

A remark on this clonotype: What it binds is unknown.

TCRdb re-derived calls from the reads in MiXCR, one entry per CDR3 protein. The sample consists of about 220,000 distinct CDR3 sequences, roughly 34% of them appearing once. Germline trimming cut 3 bases from V and 3 bases from J; bases unmatched to any gene: 12. This CDR3 contains 17 residues. Germline-derived CDR1 and CDR2 are MNHNS and SASEGT. Study conclusions and caveats: HLA-C-restricted CMV clonotypes gave the most frequent clonotype in two of eight donors. Pooled public TCR beta family frequency picked out CMV carriers with the relevant HLA.

Source: CD8+ T cells from cultured PBMCs, taken from culture after CMV antigen stimulation. The chain combines TRBV6-1 with TRBJ2-7, with 9 bases identical to TRBD2. The sequence was obtained from a human donor in good health (CMV status not recorded). Some clones in this sample may be carry-over from other donors' samples. The DNA of the CDR3 is TGTGCCAGCAGTGATAGATCCCTTAGCGGGAGATTCTACGAGCAGTACTTC. This sequence encodes CASSDRSLSGRFYEQYF.